The 23 T cell receptor beta chains below come from one sample, sequenced in a study of OX40 agonist ivuxolimab in advanced cancers. This table comes from immunoSEQ multiplex PCR, and its TCRdb copy is limited to in-frame clones, with some not included. The sample gives tens of thousands of clones, about 90% of which show up once; about 28% is in the top ten. This specimen consisted of CD4+ or CD8+ T cells sorted from blood, obtained in a trial of the OX40 agonist ivuxolimab. These receptors were taken from an adult with an advanced solid tumor such as melanoma, head and neck, liver or kidney cancer.

The chain recombines TRBV7-3 with TRBJ2-1; 8 bases are shared with TRBD2. V was clipped by 4 bases and J by 2 bases; unmatched bases: 10. The germline CDR1 and CDR2 sequences are SGHTA and FQGTGA. The CDR3 totals 17 residues. The CDR3 loop is CASSSGLATAPYNEQFF. CDR3 bases: TGTGCCAGCAGCTCCGGACTAGCCACTGCGCCCTACAATGAGCAGTTCTTC. Looking up the rest from reference TRBV7-3 and TRBJ2-1 gives the full variable domain: GAGVSQTPSNKVTEKGKYVELRCDPISGHTALYWYRQSLGQGPEFLIYFQGTGAADDSGLPNDRFFAVRPEGSVSTLKIQRTERGDSAVYLCASSSGLATAPYNEQFFGPGTRLTVL.

The chain combines TRBV7-3 with TRBJ2-1; D is unclear. Trimming removed 0 bases from V and 7 bases from J, with 13 bases in between. CDR3 length: 15 amino acids. CDR1 and CDR2 from the germline V gene are SGHTA and FQGTGA. In DNA form, the CDR3 reads TGTGCCAGCAGCTTAACGTCGGCGGAACTTAATGAGCAGTTCTTC. It is translated as CASSLTSAELNEQFF.

The chain employs TRBV6-1 and TRBJ1-3; D is unresolved. CDR3 length: 14 residues. The V and J ends lost 2 bases and 2 bases respectively, with 7 bases between them. Germline V lookup: CDR1 MNHNS, CDR2 SASEGT. CDR3 DNA: TGTGCCAGCAGTGAACTCCATCCTGGAAACACCATATATTTT. It specifies CASSELHPGNTIYF.

This clone showed up just once. The CDR3 DNA follows: TGCGCCAGCAGCCAAGATAACGGGGAGAATCAGCCCCAGCATTTT. Amino acids: CASSQDNGENQPQHF. J is TRBJ1-5 and V is TRBV4-3; no clear D gene. Germline V gene lookup returns CDR1 LGHNA and CDR2 YSLEER. This CDR3 comprises 15 residues. V shed 0 bases and J shed 4 bases, with 10 bases lying between them.

The chain is built from TRBV7-2 and TRBJ2-1; 11 bases agree with TRBD1. Germline V gene lookup returns CDR1 SGHTA and CDR2 FQGNSA. Germline trimming cut 2 bases from V and 6 bases from J; bases unmatched to any gene: 3. This CDR3 is built from 15 residues. The CDR3: CASSLSGTGGNEQFF. The CDR3, as DNA: TGTGCCAGCAGCTTATCCGGGACAGGGGGCAATGAGCAGTTCTTC.

The rearrangement uses TRBV7-9 and TRBJ1-1, with D uncertain. V lost 1 base, J lost 8 bases, and 5 bases lay in between. Germline V gene data show CDR1 as SEHNR and CDR2 as FQNEAQ (reference sequence). The CDR3 spans 11 residues. The CDR3 is CASSLEGEAFF. The CDR3 region has the DNA TGTGCCAGCAGCTTAGAAGGGGAAGCTTTCTTT.

The genes are TRBV27 and TRBJ2-7, with D tentatively TRBD1 (6 bases). There are 13 residues in the CDR3. The ends were cut back, 3 bases at V and 5 bases at J, with 11 bases in the middle. Germline assignment: CDR1 MNHEY and CDR2 SMNVEV (reference sequence). CDR3 amino acids: CASSFGRGNEQYF. The CDR3 region has the DNA TGTGCCAGCAGTTTTGGCAGGGGCAACGAGCAGTACTTC.

This chain uses TRBV5-4 with TRBJ1-4; D is unresolved. V lost 4 bases, J lost 5 bases, and 15 bases lay in between. Germline assignment: CDR1 SGHNT and CDR2 YYREEE (reference sequence). The CDR3 is 15 amino acids. The CDR3 nucleotides are TGTGCCAGCAGCACCCAAGGAAGGGCGAATGAAAAACTGTTTTTT. It translates to CASSTQGRANEKLFF.

This rearrangement joins TRBV7-8 to TRBJ2-7; 11 nucleotides match TRBD2. The CDR3 is 14 amino acids. Germline lookup yields CDR1 SGHVS and CDR2 FQNEAQ. With 5 bases clipped from V and 7 bases from J, the junction kept 7 bases outside the gene matches. CDR3 coding DNA: TGTGCCAGCAGCCTTAGCGGGAGGGCGGGGGAGCAGTACTTC. As protein: CASSLSGRAGEQYF.

CDR3 protein: CASSLGTETQYF. The CDR3 nucleotides are TGTGCCAGCAGCTTGGGTACAGAGACCCAGTACTTC. J is TRBJ2-5 and V is TRBV5-4, with D unclear. Germline V lookup: CDR1 SGHNT, CDR2 YYREEE (reference sequence). CDR3 size: 12 residues. Trimming left V 0 bases short and J 4 bases short, with 4 bases between.

V is TRBV5-1 and J is TRBJ2-5, with a tentative D call TRBD2 (6 bases). Trimming took 0 bases from V and 3 from J, leaving 12 bases between them. The length of the CDR3 is 15 residues. CDR1 is SGHRS, CDR2 YFSETQ, per germline. CDR3 in amino acids: CASSLVGSGEETQYF. CDR3 in DNA: TGCGCCAGCAGCTTGGTCGGTTCGGGGGAAGAGACCCAGTACTTC.

This chain connects TRBV5-4 to TRBJ2-1; D unresolved. The CDR3 consists of 15 residues. Germline V gene data show CDR1 as SGHNT and CDR2 as YYREEE (reference sequence). V was cut by 4 bases and J by 2 bases, with 13 bases left in between. CDR3 DNA sequence: TGTGCCAGCAGCCCGGAGCAGAACCCCTACAATGAGCAGTTCTTC. Translating it yields CASSPEQNPYNEQFF.

The chain combines TRBV5-6 with TRBJ2-7, with 7 bases aligning to TRBD2. V lost 0 bases and J lost 3; bases outside the gene matches: 6. In germline, CDR1 is SGHDT, CDR2 YYEEEE. The CDR3 is 15 residues long. Here the CDR3 reads CASSLAGGMDYEQYF. CDR3 bases: TGTGCCAGCAGCTTGGCGGGAGGTATGGACTACGAGCAGTACTTC.

The chain recombines TRBV28 with TRBJ2-1; possibly TRBD2 for D (6 bases). CDR1 MDHEN and CDR2 SYDVKM come from the germline V gene. Between the trimmed V and J ends, which lost 2 bases and 3 bases, there was a span of 11 bases. The CDR3 spans 15 residues. The CDR3 loop reads CASSLRGSSYNEQFF. The CDR3 DNA reads TGTGCCAGCAGTTTACGGGGGAGTAGCTACAATGAGCAGTTCTTC.

A single count supports this clone. V gene TRBV29-1 combines with J gene TRBJ2-2, with a possible D match to TRBD1 (7 bases). Trimming took 1 base from V and 3 from J, leaving 15 bases between them. Germline V gene lookup returns CDR1 SQVTM and CDR2 ANQGSEA. The CDR3 loop spans 16 amino acids. The CDR3 loop reads CSVEGTGQRDTGELFF. CDR3 DNA sequence: TGCAGCGTTGAAGGGACGGGACAGCGGGACACCGGGGAGCTGTTTTTT.

The CDR3 is CASREAEGSFYYGYTF. As DNA, the CDR3 is TGTGCCAGTAGGGAGGCGGAGGGTTCATTTTACTATGGCTACACCTTC. This chain links TRBV19 with TRBJ1-2; no reliable D call. The germline V gene encodes CDR1 LNHDA and CDR2 SQIVND (reference sequence). V gave up 6 bases and J gave up 3 bases, with 20 bases separating them. This CDR3 comprises 16 residues. Using reference TRBV19 and TRBJ1-2 for the parts outside the CDR3, the full variable domain is DGGITQSPKYLFRKEGQNVTLSCEQNLNHDAMYWYRQDPGQGLRLIYYSQIVNDFQKGDIAEGYSVSREKKESFPLTVTSAQKNPTAFYLCASREAEGSFYYGYTFGSGTRLTVV.

The chain recombines TRBV7-9 with TRBJ2-7; no firm D call. V lost 3 bases and J 0 bases, leaving 6 bases between the germline ends. CDR1 is SEHNR, CDR2 FQNEAQ, per germline (reference sequence). The CDR3 covers 13 residues. CDR3 DNA sequence: TGTGCCAGCAGCTTTTCCACCTCCTACGAGCAGTACTTC. This gives the protein CASSFSTSYEQYF.

The chain recombines TRBV13 with TRBJ2-1; 12 bases are a match to TRBD2. With V trimmed by 0 bases and J by 5 bases, 8 bases remained unmatched. Germline CDR1 PRHDT, CDR2 FYEKMQ (reference sequence). This CDR3 has 18 amino acids. The CDR3 nucleotides read TGTGCCAGCAGCTTAGGCCTCCCGAGACTAGCGGGAGACAATGAGCAGTTCTTC. Amino acid sequence: CASSLGLPRLAGDNEQFF. Looking up the rest from reference TRBV13 and TRBJ2-1 gives the full variable domain: AAGVIQSPRHLIKEKRETATLKCYPIPRHDTVYWYQQGPGQDPQFLISFYEKMQSDKGSIPDRFSAQQFSDYHSELNMSSLELGDSALYFCASSLGLPRLAGDNEQFFGPGTRLTVL.

This clone is medium-sized in the sample. The chain carries TRBV7-9 and TRBJ2-7, with 8 positions matching TRBD1. Per germline, CDR1 SEHNR and CDR2 FQNEAQ (reference sequence). The CDR3 has 14 residues. V dropped 5 bases and J dropped 5; count of bases not matched to a gene: 8. The CDR3 loop reads CASSGPGGGNEQYF. The CDR3 DNA follows: TGTGCCAGCAGCGGCCCAGGGGGCGGGAACGAGCAGTACTTC.

The rearrangement uses TRBV2 and TRBJ2-1; D remains ambiguous. CDR3 length equals 13 residues. CDR1 SNHLY and CDR2 FYNNEI come from the germline V gene. V lost 6 bases, J lost 1 base, and 7 bases lay in between. The CDR3 coding sequence is TGTGCCAGCAGCACTCGTTCCTACAATGAGCAGTTCTTC. Protein: CASSTRSYNEQFF.

This clone has only a few counts. V usage is TRBV27 and J usage is TRBJ1-4, with a possible D match to TRBD1 (6 bases). This CDR3 is built from 14 residues. The germline V and J ends were trimmed by 5 bases and 8 bases, with 15 bases remaining between them. Germline loops: CDR1 MNHEY, CDR2 SMNVEV (reference sequence). The chain's CDR3 is CASSLRGYSEKLFF. DNA of the CDR3: TGTGCCAGCAGTCTAAGGGGGTATAGCGAAAAACTGTTTTTT.

This chain uses TRBV5-1 with TRBJ2-7; D uncertain. The V end lost 2 bases, the J end lost 2 bases, and 17 bases lay between the germline ends. CDR1 SGHRS and CDR2 YFSETQ come from the germline V gene. The length of the CDR3 is 16 residues. For the CDR3, the DNA is TGCGCCAGCAGCTTTCCCCCGGGCGAATATCCCTACGAGCAGTACTTC. This codes for CASSFPPGEYPYEQYF.

The rearrangement uses TRBV7-9 and TRBJ2-1, with TRBD2 as a possible D gene (6 bases). Germline CDR1 and CDR2: SEHNR and FQNEAQ (reference sequence). The ends were cut back, 2 bases at V and 4 bases at J, with 12 bases in the middle. The CDR3 has 15 amino acids. The CDR3 region is CASSLRSSVYNEQFF. Written as DNA, the CDR3 is TGTGCCAGCAGCTTACGGTCTAGCGTATACAATGAGCAGTTCTTC.